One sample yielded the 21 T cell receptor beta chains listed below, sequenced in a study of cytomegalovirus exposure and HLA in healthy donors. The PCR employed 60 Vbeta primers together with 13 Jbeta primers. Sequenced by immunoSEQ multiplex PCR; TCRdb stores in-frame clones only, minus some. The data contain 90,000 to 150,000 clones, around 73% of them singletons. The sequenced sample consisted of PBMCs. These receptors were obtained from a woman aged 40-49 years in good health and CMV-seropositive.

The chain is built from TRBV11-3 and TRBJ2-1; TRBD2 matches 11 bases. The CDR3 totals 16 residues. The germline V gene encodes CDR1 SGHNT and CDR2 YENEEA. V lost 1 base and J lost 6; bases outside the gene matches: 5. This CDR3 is CASSLVSGGAGNEQFF. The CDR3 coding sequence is TGTGCCAGCAGCTTAGTTAGCGGGGGGGCCGGCAATGAGCAGTTCTTC.

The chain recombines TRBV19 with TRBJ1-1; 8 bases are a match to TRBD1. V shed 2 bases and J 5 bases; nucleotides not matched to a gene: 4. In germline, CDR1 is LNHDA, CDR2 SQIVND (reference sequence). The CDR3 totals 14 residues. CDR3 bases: TGTGCCAGTAGTATACAGACAGGGGATACTGAAGCTTTCTTT. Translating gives CASSIQTGDTEAFF.

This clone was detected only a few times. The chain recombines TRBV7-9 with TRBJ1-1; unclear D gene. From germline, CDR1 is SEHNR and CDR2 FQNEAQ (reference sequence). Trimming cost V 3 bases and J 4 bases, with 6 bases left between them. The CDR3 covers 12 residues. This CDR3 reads CASSFLGTEAFF. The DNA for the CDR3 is TGTGCCAGCAGCTTCCTCGGCACTGAAGCTTTCTTT.

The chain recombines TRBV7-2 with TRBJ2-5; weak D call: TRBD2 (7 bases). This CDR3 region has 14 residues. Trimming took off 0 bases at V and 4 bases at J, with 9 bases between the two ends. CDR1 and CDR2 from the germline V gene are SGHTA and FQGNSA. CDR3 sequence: CASSLAGGRETQYF. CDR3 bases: TGTGCCAGCAGCTTAGCGGGGGGGCGAGAGACCCAGTACTTC.

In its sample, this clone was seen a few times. The CDR3 DNA sequence: TGTGCCAGCAGTTTTGGGGGGGGGACTGAAGCTTTCTTT. This codes for CASSFGGGTEAFF. V and J are TRBV27 and TRBJ1-1; D possibly corresponds to TRBD1 (5 bases). CDR1 and CDR2 (germline): MNHEY, SMNVEV (reference sequence). Between the trimmed V and J ends, which lost 3 bases and 5 bases, there was a span of 10 bases. The CDR3 is 13 amino acids.

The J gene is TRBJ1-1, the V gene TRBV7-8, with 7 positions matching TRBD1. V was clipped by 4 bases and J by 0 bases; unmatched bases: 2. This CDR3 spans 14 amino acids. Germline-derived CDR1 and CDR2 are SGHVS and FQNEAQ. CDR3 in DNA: TGTGCCAGCAGCTCGGGACAGATGAACACTGAAGCTTTCTTT. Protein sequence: CASSSGQMNTEAFF. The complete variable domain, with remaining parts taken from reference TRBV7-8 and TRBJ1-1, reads GAGVSQSPRYKVAKRGQDVALRCDPISGHVSLFWYQQALGQGPEFLTYFQNEAQLDKSGLPSDRFFAERPEGSVSTLKIQRTQQEDSAVYLCASSSGQMNTEAFFGQGTRLTVV.

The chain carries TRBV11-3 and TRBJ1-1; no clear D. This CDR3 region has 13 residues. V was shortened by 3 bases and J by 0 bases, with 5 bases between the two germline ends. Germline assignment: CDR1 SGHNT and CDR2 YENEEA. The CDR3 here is CASSLRLNTEAFF. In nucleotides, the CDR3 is TGTGCCAGCAGCTTGAGGTTGAACACTGAAGCTTTCTTT.

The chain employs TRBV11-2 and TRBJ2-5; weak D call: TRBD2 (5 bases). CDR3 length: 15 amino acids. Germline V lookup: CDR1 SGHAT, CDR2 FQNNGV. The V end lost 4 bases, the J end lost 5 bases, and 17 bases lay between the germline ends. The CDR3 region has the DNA TGTGCCAGCAGCTGGACTGGAGCGCCGGCGGAGACCCAGTACTTC. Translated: CASSWTGAPAETQYF.

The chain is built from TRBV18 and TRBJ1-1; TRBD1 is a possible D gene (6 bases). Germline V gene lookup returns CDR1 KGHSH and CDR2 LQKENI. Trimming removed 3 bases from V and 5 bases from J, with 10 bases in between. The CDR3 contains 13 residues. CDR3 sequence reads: CASSPSRGTEAFF. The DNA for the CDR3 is TGTGCCAGCTCACCGTCCAGGGGTACTGAAGCTTTCTTT.

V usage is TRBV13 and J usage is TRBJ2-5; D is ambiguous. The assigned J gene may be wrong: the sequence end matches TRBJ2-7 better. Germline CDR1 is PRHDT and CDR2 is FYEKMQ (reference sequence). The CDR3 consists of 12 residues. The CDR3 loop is CASSFGANEQYF. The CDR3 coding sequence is TGTGCCAGCAGCTTCGGAGCAAACGAGCAGTACTTC.

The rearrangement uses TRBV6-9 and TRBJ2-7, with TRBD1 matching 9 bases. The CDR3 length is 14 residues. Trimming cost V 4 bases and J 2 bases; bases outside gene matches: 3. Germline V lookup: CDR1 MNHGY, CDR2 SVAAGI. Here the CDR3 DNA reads TGTGCCAGCAGTTCCAGGGACAGGGCCTACGAGCAGTACTTC. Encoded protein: CASSSRDRAYEQYF.

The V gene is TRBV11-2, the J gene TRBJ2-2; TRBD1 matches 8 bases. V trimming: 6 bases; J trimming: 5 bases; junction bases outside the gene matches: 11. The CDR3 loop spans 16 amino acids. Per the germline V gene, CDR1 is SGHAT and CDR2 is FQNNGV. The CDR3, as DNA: TGTGCCAGCAGAGCACAGGGGGGTAGGCCTACCGGGGAGCTGTTTTTT. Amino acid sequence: CASRAQGGRPTGELFF.

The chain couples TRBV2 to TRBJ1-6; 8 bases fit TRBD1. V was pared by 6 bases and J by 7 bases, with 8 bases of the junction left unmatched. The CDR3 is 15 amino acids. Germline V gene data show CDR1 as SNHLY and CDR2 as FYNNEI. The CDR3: CASSETGAQNSPLHF. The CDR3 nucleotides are TGTGCCAGCAGCGAGACAGGGGCGCAGAATTCACCCCTCCACTTT.

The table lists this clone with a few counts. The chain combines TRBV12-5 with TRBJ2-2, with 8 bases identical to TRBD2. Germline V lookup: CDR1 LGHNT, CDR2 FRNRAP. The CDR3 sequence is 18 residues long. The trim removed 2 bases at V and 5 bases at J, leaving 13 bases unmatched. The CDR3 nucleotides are TGTGCTAGTGGTTTGCCCCGGGGGGGCAGATCAGGGACCGGGGAGCTGTTTTTT. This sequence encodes CASGLPRGGRSGTGELFF. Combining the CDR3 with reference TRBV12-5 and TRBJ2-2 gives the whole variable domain DARVTQTPRHKVTEMGQEVTMRCQPILGHNTVFWYRQTMMQGLELLAYFRNRAPLDDSGMPKDRFSAEMPDATLATLKIQPSEPRDSAVYFCASGLPRGGRSGTGELFFGEGSRLTVL.

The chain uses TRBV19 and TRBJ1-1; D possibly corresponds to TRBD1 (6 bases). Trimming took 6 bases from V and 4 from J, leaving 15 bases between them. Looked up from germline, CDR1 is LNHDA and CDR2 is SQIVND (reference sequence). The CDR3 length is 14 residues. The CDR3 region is CASSRQVVGTEAFF. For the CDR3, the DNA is TGTGCCAGTAGCCGACAGGTCGTAGGCACTGAAGCTTTCTTT.

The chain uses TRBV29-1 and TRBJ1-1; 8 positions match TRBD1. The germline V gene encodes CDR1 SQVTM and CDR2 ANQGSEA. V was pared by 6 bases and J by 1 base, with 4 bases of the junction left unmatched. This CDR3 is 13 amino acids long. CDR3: CSVAGQGNTEAFF. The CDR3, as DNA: TGCAGCGTAGCTGGACAGGGGAACACTGAAGCTTTCTTT.

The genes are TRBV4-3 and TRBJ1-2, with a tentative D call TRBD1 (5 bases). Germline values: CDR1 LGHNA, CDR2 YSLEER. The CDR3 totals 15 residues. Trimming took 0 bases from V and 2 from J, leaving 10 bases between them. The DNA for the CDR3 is TGCGCCAGCAGCCAAGATCCCCAGGGCAACTATGGCTACACCTTC. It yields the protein CASSQDPQGNYGYTF.

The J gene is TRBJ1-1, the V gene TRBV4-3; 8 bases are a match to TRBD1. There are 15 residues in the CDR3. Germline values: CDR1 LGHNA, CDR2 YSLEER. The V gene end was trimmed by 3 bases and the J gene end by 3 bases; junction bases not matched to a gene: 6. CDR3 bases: TGCGCCAGCAGCCAGGCCGACAGGGGTTACACTGAAGCTTTCTTT. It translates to CASSQADRGYTEAFF.

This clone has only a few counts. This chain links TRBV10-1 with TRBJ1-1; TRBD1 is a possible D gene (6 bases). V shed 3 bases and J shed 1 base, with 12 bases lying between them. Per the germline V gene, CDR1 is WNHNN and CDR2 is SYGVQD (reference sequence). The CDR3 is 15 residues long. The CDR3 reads CASSDSGVWNTEAFF. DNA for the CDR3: TGCGCCAGCAGTGATTCAGGGGTCTGGAACACTGAAGCTTTCTTT.

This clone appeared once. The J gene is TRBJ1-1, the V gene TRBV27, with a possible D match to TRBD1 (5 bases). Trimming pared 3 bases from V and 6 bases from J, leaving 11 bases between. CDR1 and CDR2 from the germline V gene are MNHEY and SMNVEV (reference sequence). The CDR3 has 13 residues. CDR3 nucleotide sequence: TGTGCCAGCAGTTTGGCGGGGCAGGCTGAAGCTTTCTTT. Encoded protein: CASSLAGQAEAFF.

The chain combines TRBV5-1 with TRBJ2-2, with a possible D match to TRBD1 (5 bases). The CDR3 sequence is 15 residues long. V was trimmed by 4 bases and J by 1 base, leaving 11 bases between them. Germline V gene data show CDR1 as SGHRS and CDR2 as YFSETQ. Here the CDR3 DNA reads TGCGCCAGCAGCGTACCTACAGGGAACACCGGGGAGCTGTTTTTT. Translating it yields CASSVPTGNTGELFF.